The subject of this entry is one T cell receptor beta chain. The source of the sample is a study of early T cells in non-severe SARS-CoV-2 infection. The CDR3 contains 14 residues. J lost 6 bases, V lost 3 bases, and 7 bases had no gene match. Looked up from germline, CDR1 is DFQATT and CDR2 is SNEGSKA (reference sequence). Researchers attached unique molecular identifiers to individual cDNA molecules. TCRdb itself ran the 5' RACE reads through MiXCR, one entry per CDR3 protein. Here the sample spans 40,000 or so distinct CDR3 sequences, 5.4% being singletons. The origin of this receptor is an adult who was a healthcare worker with PCR-confirmed SARS-CoV-2 infection or an uninfected control (not recorded which). Material: whole blood, obtained at baseline. The V call is TRBV20-1, the J call TRBJ2-3; 9 nucleotides agree with TRBD2. CDR3 loop: CSASLREGQDTQYF. The CDR3 nucleotides are TGCAGTGCTAGCCTGCGGGAGGGGCAGGATACGCAGTATTTT.